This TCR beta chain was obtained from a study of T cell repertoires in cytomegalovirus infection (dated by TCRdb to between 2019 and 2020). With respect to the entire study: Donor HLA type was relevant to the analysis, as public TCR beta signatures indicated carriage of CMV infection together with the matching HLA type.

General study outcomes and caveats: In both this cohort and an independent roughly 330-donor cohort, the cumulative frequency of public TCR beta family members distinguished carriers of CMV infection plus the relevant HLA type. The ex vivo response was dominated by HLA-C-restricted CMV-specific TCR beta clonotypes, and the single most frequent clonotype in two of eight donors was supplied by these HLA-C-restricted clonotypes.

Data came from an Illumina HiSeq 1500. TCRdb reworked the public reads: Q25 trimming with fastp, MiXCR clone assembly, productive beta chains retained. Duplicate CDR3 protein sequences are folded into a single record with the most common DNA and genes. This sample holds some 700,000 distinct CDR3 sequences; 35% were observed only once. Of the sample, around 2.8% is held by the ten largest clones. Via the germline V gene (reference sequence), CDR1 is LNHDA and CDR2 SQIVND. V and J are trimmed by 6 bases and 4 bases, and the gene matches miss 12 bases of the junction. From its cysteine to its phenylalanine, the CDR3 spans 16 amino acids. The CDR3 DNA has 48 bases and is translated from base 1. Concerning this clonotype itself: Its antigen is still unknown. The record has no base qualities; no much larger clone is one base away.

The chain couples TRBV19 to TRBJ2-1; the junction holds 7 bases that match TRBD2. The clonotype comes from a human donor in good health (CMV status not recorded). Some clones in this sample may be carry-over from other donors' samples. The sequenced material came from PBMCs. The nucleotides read TGTGCCAGTAGCGTGGTGGCTAGCGGCCCATACAATGAGCAGTTCTTC. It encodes CASSVVASGPYNEQFF.